These 24 T cell receptor beta chains were all obtained from the same sample, sequenced in a study of monozygotic twins with inflammatory bowel disease. TCRdb re-called the 5' RACE reads; every CDR3 protein appears as one record, without DNA. This sample's clone table lists fewer than 450,000 distinct CDR3 sequences. The material sequenced was blood. The receptors shown here come from a human donor with ulcerative colitis or Crohn's disease, or a healthy co-twin of an affected twin (not recorded which).

This sequence joins TRBV27 and TRBJ1-3. CDR1 is MNHEY, CDR2 SMNVEV, per germline (reference sequence). The CDR3 spans 15 residues. The CDR3 spells CASSWPGRSGNTIYF.

The CDR3 loop reads CASSFAGGRNSPLHF. This sequence joins TRBV11-1 and TRBJ1-6; TCRdb's D call of TRBD1 is untestable without DNA. Germline V gives CDR1 SGHAT, CDR2 FQDESV (reference sequence). The CDR3 extends over 15 amino acids. The whole variable domain, remainder taken from reference TRBV11-1 and TRBJ1-6, is EAEVAQSPRYKITEKSQAVAFWCDPISGHATLYWYRQILGQGPELLVQFQDESVVDDSQLPKDRFSAERLKGVDSTLKIQPAELGDSAMYLCASSFAGGRNSPLHFGNGTRLTVT.

CDR3 sequence reads: CATSDLAEDPYNEQFF. The chain couples TRBV24-1 to TRBJ2-1. Germline V lookup: CDR1 KGHDR, CDR2 SFDVKD. The CDR3 is 16 residues long.

This rearrangement joins TRBV7-2 to TRBJ1-1; the TRBD1 assignment by TCRdb is unverifiable without DNA. This CDR3 is built from 14 residues. Germline loops: CDR1 SGHTA, CDR2 FQGNSA. The CDR3 loop is CASSFRAGNTEAFF.

The chain is built from TRBV12-3 or TRBV12-4 and TRBJ2-5; checking the TCRdb D call of TRBD1 is not possible without DNA. CDR3 length: 13 residues. The CDR3 loop reads CASRPTGFETQYF.

The chain has TRBV7-2 and TRBJ1-4; TCRdb designates TRBD1, a call that cannot be tested without DNA. Germline CDR1 and CDR2: SGHTA and FQGNSA. This CDR3 spans 14 amino acids. Here the CDR3 reads CASSATVWNEKLFF.

The chain is built from TRBV7-9 and TRBJ2-7; TCRdb's D gene call, TRBD1, goes unchecked for lack of DNA. CDR3 size: 14 residues. Per the germline V gene, CDR1 is SEHNR and CDR2 is FQNEAQ (reference sequence). The CDR3: CASSLYKGVDEQYF.

The gene calls are TRBV11-2 and TRBJ2-2. The V gene's germline CDR1 is SGHAT and CDR2 FQNNGV. The CDR3 sequence is 16 residues long. CDR3 sequence reads: CASSPAGHSNTGELFF.

The chain recombines TRBV29-1 with TRBJ2-1; TCRdb's D gene call, TRBD1, goes unchecked for lack of DNA. This CDR3 has 15 amino acids. The V gene's germline CDR1 is SQVTM and CDR2 ANQGSEA. The CDR3 loop is CSVDSVDRSYNEQFF.

V is TRBV4-3 and J is TRBJ1-5. CDR1 and CDR2 (germline): LGHNA, YSLEER. The CDR3 is made up of 16 amino acids. The CDR3 loop reads CASSQGLRLSNQPQHF.

V usage is TRBV29-1 and J usage is TRBJ1-5. This CDR3 is built from 14 residues. Germline lookup yields CDR1 SQVTM and CDR2 ANQGSEA. The CDR3 loop is CSVILQGGNQPQHF.

The rearrangement uses TRBV20-1 and TRBJ1-5. Germline loops: CDR1 DFQATT, CDR2 SNEGSKA (reference sequence). CDR3 length equals 13 residues. The CDR3 protein is CSAKQGGGQPQHF.

V is TRBV29-1 and J is TRBJ2-3; with no DNA, the TCRdb D assignment of TRBD2 cannot be verified. Germline CDR1 SQVTM, CDR2 ANQGSEA. The CDR3 covers 15 residues. The CDR3: CSVPRLAGGLDTQYF.

V and J are TRBV4-3 and TRBJ2-7; TCRdb lists TRBD1, though no DNA is available to test this call. Germline values: CDR1 LGHNA, CDR2 YSLEER. The CDR3 spans 14 residues. CDR3 protein: CASSQGFRDAEQYF.

The rearrangement uses TRBV7-2 and TRBJ1-6; with no DNA, the TCRdb D assignment of TRBD1 cannot be verified. Germline V gene lookup returns CDR1 SGHTA and CDR2 FQGNSA. The CDR3 totals 14 residues. This chain's CDR3 is CASSVDRGDSPLHF.

The chain uses TRBV24-1 and TRBJ2-2. This CDR3 spans 11 amino acids. The germline V gene has CDR1 KGHDR and CDR2 SFDVKD. The CDR3 reads CATSVTGELFF.

The V call is TRBV6-1, the J call TRBJ2-7; TCRdb names TRBD1, which stays unverified in the absence of DNA. Germline lookup yields CDR1 MNHNS and CDR2 SASEGT. The CDR3 sequence is 17 residues long. Here the CDR3 reads CASRLTGGGGLTYEQYF.

The chain employs TRBV11-2 and TRBJ2-5; TCRdb outputs TRBD1, but without DNA this stays unchecked. Germline loops: CDR1 SGHAT, CDR2 FQNNGV. The CDR3 runs to 16 residues. The CDR3: CASSYGTVRAWETQYF.

The chain couples TRBV7-2 to TRBJ2-3; TCRdb reports TRBD2, a call that lacks DNA to check it against. The germline V gene has CDR1 SGHTA and CDR2 FQGNSA. The CDR3 has 14 amino acids. The CDR3 loop is CASSLEGPRTSLYF.

The chain employs TRBV3-1 and TRBJ2-1; the D call from TCRdb, TRBD2, cannot be confirmed without DNA. Germline V gene data show CDR1 as LGHDT and CDR2 as YNNKEL (reference sequence). CDR3 length equals 17 residues. The CDR3 is CASSQKVLAGAYNEQFF.

The chain links TRBV7-2 to TRBJ2-7; TCRdb designates TRBD2, a call that cannot be tested without DNA. CDR3 length: 16 amino acids. Germline CDR1 and CDR2: SGHTA and FQGNSA. The chain's CDR3 is CASSWGQNPPDYEQYF. Looking up the rest from reference TRBV7-2 and TRBJ2-7 gives the full variable domain: GAGVSQSPSNKVTEKGKDVELRCDPISGHTALYWYRQSLGQGLEFLIYFQGNSAPDKSGLPSDRFSAERTGGSVSTLTIQRTQQEDSAVYLCASSWGQNPPDYEQYFGPGTRLTVT.

The J gene is TRBJ1-1, the V gene TRBV14. The CDR3 has 13 amino acids. Germline V gene lookup returns CDR1 SGHDN and CDR2 FVKESK. This CDR3 is CASSQYFRTEAFF.

This chain uses TRBV20-1 with TRBJ1-1; the D gene TCRdb calls, TRBD1, cannot be checked with no DNA. This CDR3 is built from 15 residues. The germline V gene encodes CDR1 DFQATT and CDR2 SNEGSKA (reference sequence). CDR3 amino acids: CSARDTGGWDTEAFF.

The chain uses TRBV7-2 and TRBJ2-3; TCRdb's D call of TRBD2 is untestable without DNA. This CDR3 has 14 residues. Per the germline V gene, CDR1 is SGHTA and CDR2 is FQGNSA. The CDR3 reads CASSPSGGTDTQYF.